This TCR beta chain was captured in a study of blood T cell repertoires in COVID-19. Study in general: Sites in the United States, Italy and Spain provided acute and convalescent COVID-19 samples.

Clones were read by immunoSEQ multiplex PCR, and TCRdb kept only the in-frame ones, dropping some. This repertoire shows some 140,000 clones, about 89% found once; its top ten account for 0.45% to 0.65%. Germline V gives CDR1 SGHNT, CDR2 YYREEE (reference sequence). The V and J ends lost 0 bases and 9 bases respectively, with 4 bases between them. CDR3 length: 12 residues. Sequencing was performed on peripheral blood. The chain employs TRBV5-4 and TRBJ1-6; D is unresolved. The receptor's source is a man between 50 and 59 years old with acute or convalescent COVID-19. CDR3 DNA: TGTGCCAGCAGCTTGGACTCTTCACCCCTCCACTTT. Its translation: CASSLDSSPLHF.